This T cell receptor beta chain derives from a study of identical twins. Trimming pared 1 base from V and 2 bases from J, leaving 8 bases between. Per the germline V gene, CDR1 is LGHDT and CDR2 is YNNKEL (reference sequence). This CDR3 is built from 14 residues. TCRdb re-called the 5' RACE reads through MiXCR, storing one row per CDR3 protein. The sample has 510,000 or so distinct CDR3 sequences, nearly 15% seen once. Findings and caveats of the study: Among out-of-frame alpha sequences shared by twins, low generation probability occurred in excess. One should note that invariant MAIT and iNKT cells could partly confound zero-insertion analyses.

With respect to this clonotype: What it binds is not known.

The sample also formed part of further work on yellow fever vaccine responses in identical twins. That paper notes: Twins' vaccine T cell responses reportedly seemed partly convergent and partly personalized.

V is TRBV3-1 and J is TRBJ1-1; D call uncertain. Sequenced material: CD4+ T cells sorted from blood. The TCR originated in a woman younger than 35 in good health. The CDR3 DNA follows: TGTGCCAGCAGCCAAGGAGCTACCAACACTGAAGCTTTCTTT. Its translation: CASSQGATNTEAFF.